The sequence of this T cell receptor beta chain was determined in a study of blood T cell repertoires in COVID-19. In the study overall: Samples taken during acute and convalescent COVID-19 were collected in the United States, Italy and Spain.

Profiling relied on immunoSEQ multiplex PCR, and the TCRdb table lists in-frame clones only, not all of them. The table includes 350,000 to 450,000 clones, 75% to 90% detected once. The CDR3 is 16 amino acids. CDR1 and CDR2 (germline): MDHEN, SYDVKM. V was clipped by 1 base and J by 8 bases; unmatched bases: 11. The V gene is TRBV28, the J gene TRBJ1-2; TRBD1 aligns across 9 bases. The TCR comes from a woman between 40 and 55 years old with COVID-19, enrolled during active disease. Input material: peripheral blood. The CDR3 DNA is TGTGCCAGCAGTTTATATACCGGGACAGGGAGAGGGGGCTACACCTTC. It yields the protein CASSLYTGTGRGGYTF.